A single sample gave rise to the 5 T cell receptor beta chains below, sequenced in a study of OX40 agonist ivuxolimab in advanced cancers. TCRdb's table, derived via immunoSEQ multiplex PCR, lists solely in-frame clones and lacks some. The sample has some 95,000 clones; 92% are singletons. This material consisted of CD4+ or CD8+ T cells sorted from blood, taken in a trial of the OX40 agonist ivuxolimab. These receptors all stem from an adult with an advanced solid tumor such as melanoma, head and neck, liver or kidney cancer.

This clone appeared once. This chain uses TRBV5-1 with TRBJ1-1; 7 bases align to TRBD1. This CDR3 region has 14 residues. V was pared by 2 bases and J by 0 bases, with 1 base of the junction left unmatched. Germline V CDR1 and CDR2: SGHRS, YFSETQ. For the CDR3, the DNA is TGCGCCAGCAGCTTAGGACAGGTGAACACTGAAGCTTTCTTT. This translates into CASSLGQVNTEAFF.

V and J are TRBV30 and TRBJ1-2; possible D gene TRBD1, 5 bases. There are 11 residues in the CDR3. Germline V gives CDR1 GTSNPN, CDR2 SVGIG (reference sequence). With 5 bases removed from V and 8 bases from J, the gap between germline ends came to 12 bases. This CDR3 is CAWSDSAGYTF. The CDR3 nucleotides are TGTGCCTGGTCCGACAGCGCCGGCTACACCTTC.

This CDR3 is CASRWQYGYTF. The CDR3 bases are TGTGCCAGCAGATGGCAGTATGGCTACACCTTC. The J gene is TRBJ1-2, the V gene TRBV6-1, with no clear D. The CDR3 sequence is 11 residues long. Trimming left V 6 bases short and J 5 bases short, with 7 bases between. Germline loops: CDR1 MNHNS, CDR2 SASEGT.

To note about this clone: The same CDR3 arises from other DNA sequences in this sample as well. This chain uses TRBV5-1 with TRBJ2-3, with 9 bases fitting TRBD1. The length of the CDR3 is 15 residues. V shed 3 bases and J 0 bases; nucleotides not matched to a gene: 2. In germline, CDR1 is SGHRS, CDR2 YFSETQ. DNA for the CDR3: TGCGCCAGCAGCTCGGGACAGGGTAGCACAGATACGCAGTATTTT. It specifies CASSSGQGSTDTQYF.

This chain connects TRBV27 to TRBJ1-1, with TRBD1 matching 9 bases. The CDR3 loop spans 14 amino acids. CDR1 and CDR2 (germline): MNHEY, SMNVEV (reference sequence). The ends lost 7 bases at V and 9 bases at J; junction bases unmatched: 12. The CDR3: CASNTNRDREKAFF. Here the CDR3 DNA reads TGTGCCAGCAACACTAACCGGGACAGGGAAAAAGCTTTCTTT.